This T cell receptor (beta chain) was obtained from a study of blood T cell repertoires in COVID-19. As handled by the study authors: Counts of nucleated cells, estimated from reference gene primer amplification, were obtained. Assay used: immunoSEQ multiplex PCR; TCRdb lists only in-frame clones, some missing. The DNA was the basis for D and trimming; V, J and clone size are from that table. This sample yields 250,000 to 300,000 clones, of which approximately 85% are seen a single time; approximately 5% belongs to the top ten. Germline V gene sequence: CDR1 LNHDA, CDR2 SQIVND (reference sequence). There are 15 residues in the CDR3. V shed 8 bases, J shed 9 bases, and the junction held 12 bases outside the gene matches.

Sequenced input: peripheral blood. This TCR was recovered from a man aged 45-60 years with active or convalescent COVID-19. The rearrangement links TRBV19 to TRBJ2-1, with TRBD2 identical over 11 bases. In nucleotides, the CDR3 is TGTGCCAGTTCGCGCGGTAGCGGGAGGGCGAGTGAGCAGTTCTTC. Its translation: CASSRGSGRASEQFF.